This T cell receptor beta chain comes out of a study of T cell responses to AZD1222 COVID-19 vaccine. Assay used: immunoSEQ multiplex PCR; TCRdb lists only in-frame clones, some missing. This table holds some 200,000 clones, 90% to 95% found once. The CDR3 loop spans 11 amino acids. Germline-derived CDR1 and CDR2 are SGHTA and FQGNSA. The V end lost 5 bases, the J end lost 2 bases, and 2 bases lay between the germline ends. This specimen was peripheral blood, taken 28 days after the second AZD1222 dose. This chain uses TRBV7-2 with TRBJ2-3; no reliable D call. The origin of this receptor is an adult who received the AZD1222 COVID-19 vaccine. CDR3 in DNA: TGTGCCAGCAGCCTCACAGATACGCAGTATTTT. Protein: CASSLTDTQYF.